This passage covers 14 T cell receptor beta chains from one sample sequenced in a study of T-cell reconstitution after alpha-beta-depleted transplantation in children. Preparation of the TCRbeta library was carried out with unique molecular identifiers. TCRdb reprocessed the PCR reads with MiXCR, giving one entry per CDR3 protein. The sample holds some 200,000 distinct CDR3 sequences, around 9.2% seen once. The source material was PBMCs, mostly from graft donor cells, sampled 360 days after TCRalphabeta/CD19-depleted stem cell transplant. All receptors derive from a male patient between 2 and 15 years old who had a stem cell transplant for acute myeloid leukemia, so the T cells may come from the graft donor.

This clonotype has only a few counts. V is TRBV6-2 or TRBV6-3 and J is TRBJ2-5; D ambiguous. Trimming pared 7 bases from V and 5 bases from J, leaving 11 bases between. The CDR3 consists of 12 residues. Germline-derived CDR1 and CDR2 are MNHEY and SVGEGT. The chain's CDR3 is CASKNYRETQYF. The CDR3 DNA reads TGTGCCAGCAAGAATTACCGGGAGACCCAGTACTTC.

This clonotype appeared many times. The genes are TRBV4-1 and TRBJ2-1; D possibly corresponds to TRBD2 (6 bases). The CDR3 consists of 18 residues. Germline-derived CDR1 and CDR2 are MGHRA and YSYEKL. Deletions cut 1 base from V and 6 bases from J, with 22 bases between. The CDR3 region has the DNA TGCGCCAGCAGCCAAGGGTTTTTCGGGAGAGACTCTCCCAATGAGCAGTTCTTC. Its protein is CASSQGFFGRDSPNEQFF.

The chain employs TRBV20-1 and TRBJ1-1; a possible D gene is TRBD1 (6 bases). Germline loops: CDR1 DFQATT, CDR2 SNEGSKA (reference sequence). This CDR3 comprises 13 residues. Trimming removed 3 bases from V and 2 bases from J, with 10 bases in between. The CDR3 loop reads CSARMGGNTEAFF. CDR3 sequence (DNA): TGCAGTGCTAGGATGGGGGGCAACACTGAAGCTTTCTTT.

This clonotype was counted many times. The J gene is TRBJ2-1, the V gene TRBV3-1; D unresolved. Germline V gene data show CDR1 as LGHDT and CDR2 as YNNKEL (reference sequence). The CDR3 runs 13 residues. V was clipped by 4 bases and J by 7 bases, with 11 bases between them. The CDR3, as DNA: TGTGCCAGCAGCCCGCCAAGAGTAAATGAGCAGTTCTTC. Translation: CASSPPRVNEQFF.

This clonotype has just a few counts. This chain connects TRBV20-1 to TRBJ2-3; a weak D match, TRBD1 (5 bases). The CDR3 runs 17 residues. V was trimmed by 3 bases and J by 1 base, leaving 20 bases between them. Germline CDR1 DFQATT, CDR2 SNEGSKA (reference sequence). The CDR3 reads CSARRRRTPLRTDTQYF. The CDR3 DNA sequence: TGCAGTGCTAGGCGCCGACGGACACCCCTGCGCACAGATACGCAGTATTTT.

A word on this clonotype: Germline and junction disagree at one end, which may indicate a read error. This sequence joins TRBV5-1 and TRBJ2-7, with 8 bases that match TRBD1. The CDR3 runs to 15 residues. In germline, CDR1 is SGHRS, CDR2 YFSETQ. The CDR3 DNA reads TGCGCCAGCAGCTATGACGGGACAGGTATTTTTGTGTGGAAGTTC. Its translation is CASSYDGTGIFVWKF.

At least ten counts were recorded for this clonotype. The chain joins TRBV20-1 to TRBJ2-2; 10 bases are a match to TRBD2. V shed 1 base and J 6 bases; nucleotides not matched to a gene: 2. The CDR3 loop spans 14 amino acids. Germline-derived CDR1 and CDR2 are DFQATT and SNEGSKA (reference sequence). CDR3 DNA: TGCAGTGCTAGAGGACTAGCGGGCCCCGGGGAGCTGTTTTTT. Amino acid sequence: CSARGLAGPGELFF.

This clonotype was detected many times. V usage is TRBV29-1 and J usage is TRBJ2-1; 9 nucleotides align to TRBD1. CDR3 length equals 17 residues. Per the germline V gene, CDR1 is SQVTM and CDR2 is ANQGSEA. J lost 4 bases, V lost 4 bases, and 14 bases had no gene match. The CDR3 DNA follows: TGCAGCGTTGTGAGCCCTCTCCCGGGACAGGGATACAATGAGCAGTTCTTC. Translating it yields CSVVSPLPGQGYNEQFF.

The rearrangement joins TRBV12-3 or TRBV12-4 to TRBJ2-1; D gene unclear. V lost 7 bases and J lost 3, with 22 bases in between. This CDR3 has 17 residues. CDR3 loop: CASTLGLRQSLYNEQFF. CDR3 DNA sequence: TGTGCCAGCACCTTGGGGTTGAGGCAGAGCCTCTACAATGAGCAGTTCTTC.

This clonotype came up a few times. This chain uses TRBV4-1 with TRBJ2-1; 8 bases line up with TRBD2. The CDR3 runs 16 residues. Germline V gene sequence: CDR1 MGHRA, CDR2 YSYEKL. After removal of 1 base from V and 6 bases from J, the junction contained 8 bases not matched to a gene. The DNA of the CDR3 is TGCGCCAGCAGCCAAGTGCGGGGGGTTCATTTCAATGAGCAGTTCTTC. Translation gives CASSQVRGVHFNEQFF.

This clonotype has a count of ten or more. The CDR3 DNA follows: TGCGCCAGCAGCCCGGGATTCGGACACCATAGCAATCAGCCCCAGCATTTT. Protein sequence: CASSPGFGHHSNQPQHF. V usage is TRBV5-1 and J usage is TRBJ1-5, with D possibly TRBD1 on 5 matching bases. The CDR3 runs to 17 residues. V was pared by 4 bases and J by 0 bases, with 17 bases between. From germline, CDR1 is SGHRS and CDR2 YFSETQ.

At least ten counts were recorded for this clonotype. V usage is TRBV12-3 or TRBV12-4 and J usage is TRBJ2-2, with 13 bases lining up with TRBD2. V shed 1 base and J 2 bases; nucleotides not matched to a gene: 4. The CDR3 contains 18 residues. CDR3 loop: CASSLGTSGSYNTGELFF. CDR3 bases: TGTGCCAGCAGTTTAGGGACTAGCGGGAGCTACAACACCGGGGAGCTGTTTTTT.

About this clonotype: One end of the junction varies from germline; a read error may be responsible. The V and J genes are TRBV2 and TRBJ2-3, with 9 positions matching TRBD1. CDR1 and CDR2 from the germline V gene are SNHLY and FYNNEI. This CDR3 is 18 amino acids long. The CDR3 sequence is CTSSLRGTGPRGTDTQYF. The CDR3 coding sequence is TGTACCAGCAGTTTAAGGGGGACAGGGCCGAGAGGCACAGATACGCAGTATTTT. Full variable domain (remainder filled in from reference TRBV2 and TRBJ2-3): EPEVTQTPSHQVTQMGQEVILRCVPISNHLYFYWYRQILGQKVEFLVSFYNNEISEKSEIFDDQFSVERPDGSNFTLKIRSTKLEDSAMYFCTSSLRGTGPRGTDTQYFGPGTRLTVL.

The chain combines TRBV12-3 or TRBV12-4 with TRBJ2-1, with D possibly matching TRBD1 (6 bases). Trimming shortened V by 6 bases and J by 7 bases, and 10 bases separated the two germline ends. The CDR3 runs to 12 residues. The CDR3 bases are TGTGCCAGCAGGCCAGGGGTAAATGAGCAGTTCTTC. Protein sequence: CASRPGVNEQFF.